This is a list of T cell receptor beta chains from one sample in a study of blood T cell repertoires in COVID-19. Libraries were prepared by immunoSEQ multiplex PCR; TCRdb keeps only in-frame clonotypes and omits some of them. The sample includes roughly 380,000 clones, around 87% seen only once; the top ten take approximately 1.2%. Sequenced input: PBMCs or T cells enriched from blood (not recorded which). The source is a man aged 25 to 40 who had recovered from COVID-19. Each CDR3 is given with its conserved first and last residue. D genes are given only for firm matches. Size is stated for part of the rows, as once, few or many counts, or as a class when the clone is expanded.

j_call v_call clone_size d_call cdr3_nt cdr3_aa
TRBJ2-3 TRBV6-5 . . TGTGCCAGCAGTTACTGGGACACACGAGATACGCAGTATTTT CASSYWDTRDTQYF
TRBJ1-1 TRBV7-2 . . TGTGCCAGCAGCCTCAGCCCTAGGGCTTTCTTT CASSLSPRAFF
TRBJ1-4 TRBV6-5 . TRBD1 TGTGCCAGCAGTTCTGACAGGGTTAATGAAAAACTGTTTTTT CASSSDRVNEKLFF
TRBJ2-7 TRBV6-6 few . TGTGCCAGCATCCAGAGCGACAGAAACTACGAGCAGTACTTC CASIQSDRNYEQYF
TRBJ2-1 TRBV2 once TRBD2 TGTGCAACGAAAGCGGGGGACAATGAGCAGTTCTTC CATKAGDNEQFF
TRBJ2-3 TRBV7-2 . TRBD2 TGTGCCAGCAGCTATACGAGCGGGGACACAGATACGCAGTATTTT CASSYTSGDTDTQYF
TRBJ2-7 TRBV4-3 once . TGCGCCAGCAGCCAAGATCGCGGCCTCTACGAGCAGTACTTC CASSQDRGLYEQYF
TRBJ2-1 TRBV25-1 . . TGTGCCAGCAGTGAATTAGTACTGGACAGACACAATGAGCAGTTCTTC CASSELVLDRHNEQFF
TRBJ1-2 TRBV9 . TRBD1 TGTGCCAGCAGCGTACAGGGGGCCGACTATGGCTACACCTTC CASSVQGADYGYTF
TRBJ2-5 TRBV7-3 . TRBD2 TGTGCCAGCAGCTTAAACGGGGGGAACCAAGAGACCCAGTACTTC CASSLNGGNQETQYF
TRBJ1-1 TRBV12-3/TRBV12-4 . . TGTGCCAGCGGGCTCATGAACACTGAAGCTTTCTTT CASGLMNTEAFF